This T cell receptor beta chain was identified in a study of blood T cell repertoires in COVID-19. Overall study: In each case, the material was cDNA or gDNA derived from T cells, B-cell-depleted T cells, or PBMCs.

Using immunoSEQ multiplex PCR, the repertoire was profiled, and TCRdb retains in-frame clones only, with some absent. The table records roughly 180,000 clones, roughly 84% of them present only once. From germline, CDR1 is SQVTM and CDR2 ANQGSEA. V lost 4 bases and J 4 bases, leaving 11 bases between the germline ends. CDR3 length: 13 residues. The Seattle patients joined while their infection was active and were tracked longitudinally afterward. J is TRBJ2-1 and V is TRBV29-1; D is unclear. The TCR originated in a woman in her forties or fifties with COVID-19, enrolled during active disease. Material for sequencing was peripheral blood. The CDR3 sequence: CSVAAGIYNEQFF. CDR3 sequence (DNA): TGCAGCGTTGCGGCAGGTATTTACAATGAGCAGTTCTTC.